The rows below give T cell receptor beta chains drawn from one sample of a study of shared clonotypes between healthy human individuals. Profiling relied on immunoSEQ multiplex PCR, and the TCRdb table lists in-frame clones only, not all of them. The sample holds about 1.5 million clones, around 97% seen once. Sequencing was performed on naive CD4+ T cells sorted from blood. These receptors were collected from a man in his thirties or forties in good health. Each CDR3 is given with its conserved first and last residue.

v_call	j_call	cdr3_aa
TRBV9	TRBJ1-3	CASSVGSSGNTIYF
TRBV14	TRBJ2-1	CASSQPGLAGGRTYNEQFF
TRBV5-1	TRBJ2-3	CASSVGTGGTDTQYF
TRBV5-4	TRBJ1-2	CASSPSTTNYGYTF
TRBV9	TRBJ1-3	CASSVGVSGNTIYF
TRBV7-8	TRBJ2-5	CASSLDWGETQYF
TRBV29-1	TRBJ2-3	CSFVAGGLADTQYF
TRBV7-9	TRBJ1-2	CASSFLQGASTSNYGYTF
TRBV6-1	TRBJ1-1	CASRETSGQRTEAFF
TRBV6-4	TRBJ1-1	CASSEGGLNTEAFF
TRBV29-1	TRBJ2-1	CSVDESLAGAYNEQFF
TRBV5-4	TRBJ2-2	CASSLGGTENTGELFF
TRBV28	TRBJ1-5	CASSPATGDNQPQHF
TRBV7-9	TRBJ2-3	CASSLRAGESDTQYF
TRBV19	TRBJ1-5	CASCGWGEPQHF
TRBV2	TRBJ1-1	CASSEEVGTEAFF